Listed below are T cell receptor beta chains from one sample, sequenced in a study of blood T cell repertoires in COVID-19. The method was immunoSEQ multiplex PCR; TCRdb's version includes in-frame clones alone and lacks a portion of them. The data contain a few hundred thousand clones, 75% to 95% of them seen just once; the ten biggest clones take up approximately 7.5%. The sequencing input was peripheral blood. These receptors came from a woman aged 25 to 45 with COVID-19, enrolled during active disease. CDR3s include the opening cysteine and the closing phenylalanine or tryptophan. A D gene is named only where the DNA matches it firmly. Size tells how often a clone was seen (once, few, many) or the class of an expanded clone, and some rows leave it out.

CDR3aa: CASSRETYEQYF; CDR3nt: TGTGCCAGCAGTCGGGAGACCTACGAGCAGTACTTC; j_gene: TRBJ2-7; abundance: NA; v_gene: TRBV6-2/TRBV6-3; d_gene: NA
CDR3aa: CATRPDRGLSPLHF; CDR3nt: TGCGCCACCAGACCCGACAGGGGGCTTTCACCCCTCCACTTT; j_gene: TRBJ1-6; abundance: NA; v_gene: TRBV5-1; d_gene: TRBD1
CDR3aa: CASSRDNEQFF; CDR3nt: TGTGCCAGCAGTCGAGACAATGAGCAGTTCTTC; j_gene: TRBJ2-1; abundance: once; v_gene: TRBV6-5; d_gene: NA
CDR3aa: CASSLGQGPSDTQYF; CDR3nt: TGCGCCAGCAGCTTGGGGCAGGGGCCCTCAGATACGCAGTATTTT; j_gene: TRBJ2-3; abundance: NA; v_gene: TRBV5-1; d_gene: NA
CDR3aa: CASGPPGYRPQHF; CDR3nt: TGTGCCAGCGGTCCGCCAGGTTACCGGCCCCAGCATTTT; j_gene: TRBJ1-5; abundance: NA; v_gene: TRBV12-3/TRBV12-4; d_gene: NA
CDR3aa: CASSLVVREGGYTF; CDR3nt: TGCGCCAGCAGCTTGGTGGTCCGAGAGGGTGGCTACACCTTC; j_gene: TRBJ1-2; abundance: NA; v_gene: TRBV5-1; d_gene: NA
CDR3aa: CASSLDYSSTDTQYF; CDR3nt: TGCGCCAGCAGCTTGGACTATTCTAGCACAGATACGCAGTATTTT; j_gene: TRBJ2-3; abundance: NA; v_gene: TRBV5-1; d_gene: NA
CDR3aa: CASSIGDSVHEQYF; CDR3nt: TGTGCCAGTAGTATAGGGGACTCTGTACACGAGCAGTACTTC; j_gene: TRBJ2-7; abundance: NA; v_gene: TRBV19; d_gene: NA
CDR3aa: CASSPRADSSYNEQFF; CDR3nt: TGTGCCAGCAGTCCCCGAGCGGATAGCTCCTACAATGAGCAGTTCTTC; j_gene: TRBJ2-1; abundance: few; v_gene: TRBV11-2; d_gene: NA
CDR3aa: CASIKLSPYEQYF; CDR3nt: TGTGCCAGCATAAAACTATCGCCATACGAGCAGTACTTC; j_gene: TRBJ2-7; abundance: NA; v_gene: TRBV2; d_gene: NA